This entry concerns a single TCR beta chain. With V trimmed by 2 bases and J by 8 bases, 6 bases remained unmatched. Germline lookup yields CDR1 MNHEY and CDR2 SMNVEV (reference sequence). The length of the CDR3 is 14 residues. This record comes from a study of blood T cell repertoires in COVID-19. Study information: Samples of COVID-19 (acute and convalescent) were obtained from the United States, Italy and Spain. T cells, B-cell-depleted T cells, or PBMCs supplied cDNA or gDNA.

Methods used by the authors: Amplified reference gene primers provided the basis for estimating nucleated cell counts. Generated by immunoSEQ multiplex PCR, the TCRdb table keeps only in-frame clones and is missing some. D and trimming come from the DNA, and the V and J calls and clone size come from that table. This table holds 150,000 to 200,000 clones, roughly 80% found once. Sample: peripheral blood. The sequence was obtained from a woman in her 30s with acute or convalescent COVID-19. The chain joins TRBV27 to TRBJ2-1, with 7 bases fitting TRBD2. CDR3 nucleotide sequence: TGTGCCAGCAGTTTAGAATCGGGAGGCGATGAGCAGTTCTTC. Translated: CASSLESGGDEQFF.